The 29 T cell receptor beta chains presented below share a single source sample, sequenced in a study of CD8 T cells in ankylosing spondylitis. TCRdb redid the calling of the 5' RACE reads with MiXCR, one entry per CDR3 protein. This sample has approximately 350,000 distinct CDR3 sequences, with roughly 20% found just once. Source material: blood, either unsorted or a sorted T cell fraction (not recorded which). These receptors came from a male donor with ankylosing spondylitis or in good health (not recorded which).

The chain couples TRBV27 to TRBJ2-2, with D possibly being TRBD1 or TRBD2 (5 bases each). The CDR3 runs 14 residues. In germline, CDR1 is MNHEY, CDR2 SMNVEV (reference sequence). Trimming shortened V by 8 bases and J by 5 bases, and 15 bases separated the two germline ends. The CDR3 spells CASRVGVYTGELFF. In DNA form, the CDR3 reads TGTGCCAGCCGTGTGGGGGTGTATACCGGGGAGCTGTTTTTT.

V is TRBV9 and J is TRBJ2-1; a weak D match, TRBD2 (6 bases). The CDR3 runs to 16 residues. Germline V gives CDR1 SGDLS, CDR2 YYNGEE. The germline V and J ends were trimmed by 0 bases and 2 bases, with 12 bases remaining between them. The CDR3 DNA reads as TGTGCCAGCAGCGTAGAGGGTAGCGGTACCTACAATGAGCAGTTCTTC. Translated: CASSVEGSGTYNEQFF.

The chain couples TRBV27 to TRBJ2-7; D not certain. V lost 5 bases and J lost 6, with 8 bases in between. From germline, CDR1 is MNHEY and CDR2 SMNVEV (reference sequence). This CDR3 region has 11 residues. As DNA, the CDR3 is TGTGCCAGCAGTGCCTCGGGCGAGCAGTACTTC. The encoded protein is CASSASGEQYF.

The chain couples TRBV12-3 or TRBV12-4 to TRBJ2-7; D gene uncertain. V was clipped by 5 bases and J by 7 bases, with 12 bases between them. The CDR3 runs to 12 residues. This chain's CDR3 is CASSEDPPEQYF. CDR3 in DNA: TGTGCCAGCAGTGAGGACCCCCCGGAGCAGTACTTC.

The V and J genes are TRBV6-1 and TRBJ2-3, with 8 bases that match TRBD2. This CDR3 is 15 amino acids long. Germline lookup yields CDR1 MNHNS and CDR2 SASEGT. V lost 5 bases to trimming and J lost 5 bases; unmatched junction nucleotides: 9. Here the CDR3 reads CASSTPGGGVDTQYF. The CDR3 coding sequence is TGTGCCAGCAGTACCCCGGGGGGGGGCGTAGATACGCAGTATTTT.

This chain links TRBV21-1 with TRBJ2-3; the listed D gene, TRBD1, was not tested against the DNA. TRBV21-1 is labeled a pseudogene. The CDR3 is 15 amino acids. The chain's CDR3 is CASRGTGGNADTQYF. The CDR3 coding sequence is TGTGCCAGCAGAGGGACAGGGGGGAACGCAGATACGCAGTATTTT.

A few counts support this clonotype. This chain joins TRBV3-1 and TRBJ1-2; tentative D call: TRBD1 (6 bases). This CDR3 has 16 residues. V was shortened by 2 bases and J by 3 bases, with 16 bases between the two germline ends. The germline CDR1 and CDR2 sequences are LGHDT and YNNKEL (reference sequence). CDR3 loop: CASSQSMQGWDYGYTF. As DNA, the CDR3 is TGTGCCAGCAGCCAAAGTATGCAGGGGTGGGACTATGGCTACACCTTC.

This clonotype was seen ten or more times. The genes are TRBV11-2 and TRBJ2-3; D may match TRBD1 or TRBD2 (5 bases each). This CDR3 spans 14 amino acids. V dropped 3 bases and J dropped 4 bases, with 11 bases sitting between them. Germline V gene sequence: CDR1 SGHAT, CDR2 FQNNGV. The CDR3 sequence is CASSLGRGADTQYF. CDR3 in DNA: TGTGCCAGCAGCTTGGGGCGAGGGGCAGATACGCAGTATTTT.

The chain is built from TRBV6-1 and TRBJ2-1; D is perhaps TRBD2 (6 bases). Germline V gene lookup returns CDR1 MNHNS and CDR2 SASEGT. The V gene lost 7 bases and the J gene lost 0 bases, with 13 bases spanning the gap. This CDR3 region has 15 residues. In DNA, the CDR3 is TGTGCCAGCAATATAGCGGAGAGCTCCTACAATGAGCAGTTCTTC. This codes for CASNIAESSYNEQFF.

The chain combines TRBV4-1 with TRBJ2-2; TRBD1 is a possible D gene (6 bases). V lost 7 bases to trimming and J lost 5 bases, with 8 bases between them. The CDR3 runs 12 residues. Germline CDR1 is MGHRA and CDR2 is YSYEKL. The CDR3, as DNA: TGCGCCAGCATGGGGGCAACCGGGGAGCTGTTTTTT. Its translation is CASMGATGELFF.

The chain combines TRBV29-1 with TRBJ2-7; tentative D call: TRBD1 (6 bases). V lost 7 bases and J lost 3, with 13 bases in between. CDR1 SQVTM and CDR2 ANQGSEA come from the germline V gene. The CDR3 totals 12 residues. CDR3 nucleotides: TGCAGCGCACGGGCAGGGGACTACGAGCAGTACTTC. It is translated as CSARAGDYEQYF.

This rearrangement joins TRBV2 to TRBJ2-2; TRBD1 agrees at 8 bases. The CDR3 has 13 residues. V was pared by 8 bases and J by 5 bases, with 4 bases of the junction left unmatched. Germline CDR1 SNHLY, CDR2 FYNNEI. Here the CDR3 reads CASRQGNTGELFF. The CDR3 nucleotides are TGTGCCAGCCGACAGGGGAATACCGGGGAGCTGTTTTTT.

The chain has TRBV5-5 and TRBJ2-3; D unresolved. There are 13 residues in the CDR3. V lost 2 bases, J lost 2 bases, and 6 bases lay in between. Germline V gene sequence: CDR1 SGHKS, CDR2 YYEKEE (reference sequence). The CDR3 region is CASSFAFTDTQYF. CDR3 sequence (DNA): TGTGCCAGCAGCTTTGCGTTCACAGATACGCAGTATTTT.

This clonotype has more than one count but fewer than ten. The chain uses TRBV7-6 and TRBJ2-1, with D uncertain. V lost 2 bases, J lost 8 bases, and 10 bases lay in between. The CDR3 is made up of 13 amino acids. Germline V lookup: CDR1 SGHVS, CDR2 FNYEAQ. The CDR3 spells CASSLTREYEQFF. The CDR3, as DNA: TGTGCCAGCAGCTTAACCCGCGAATATGAGCAGTTCTTC.

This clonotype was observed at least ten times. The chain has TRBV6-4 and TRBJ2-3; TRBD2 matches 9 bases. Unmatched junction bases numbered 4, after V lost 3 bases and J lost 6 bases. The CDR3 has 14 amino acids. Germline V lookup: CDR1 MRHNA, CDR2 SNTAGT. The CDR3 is CASSDGGGADTQYF. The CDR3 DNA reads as TGTGCCAGCAGTGATGGCGGGGGGGCCGATACGCAGTATTTT.

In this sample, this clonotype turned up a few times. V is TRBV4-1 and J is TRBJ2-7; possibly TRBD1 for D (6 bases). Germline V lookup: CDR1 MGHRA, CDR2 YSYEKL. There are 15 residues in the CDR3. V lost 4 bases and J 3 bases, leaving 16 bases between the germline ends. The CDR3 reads CASSPRDTRIYEQYF. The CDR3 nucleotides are TGCGCCAGCAGCCCCCGGGACACCAGGATCTACGAGCAGTACTTC.

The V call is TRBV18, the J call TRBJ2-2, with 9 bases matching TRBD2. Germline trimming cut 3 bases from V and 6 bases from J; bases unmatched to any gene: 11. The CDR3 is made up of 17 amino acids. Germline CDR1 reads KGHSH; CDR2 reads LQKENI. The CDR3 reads CASSPLGGLASSGELFF. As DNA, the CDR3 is TGTGCCAGCTCACCGCTAGGAGGACTAGCGTCGTCCGGGGAGCTGTTTTTT.

CDR3 sequence reads: CASSHQGMNTEAFF. CDR3 DNA sequence: TGCGCCAGCAGCCACCAGGGTATGAACACTGAAGCTTTCTTT. The rearrangement uses TRBV4-1 and TRBJ1-1; perhaps TRBD1 as D (5 bases). The germline V gene has CDR1 MGHRA and CDR2 YSYEKL. The CDR3 totals 14 residues. Trimming took 3 bases from V and 0 from J, leaving 8 bases between them.

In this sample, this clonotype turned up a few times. The CDR3 sequence: CASSQAGTSYNEQFF. In DNA form, the CDR3 reads TGTGCCAGCAGCCAGGCAGGGACGAGCTACAATGAGCAGTTCTTC. V is TRBV6-2 or TRBV6-3 and J is TRBJ2-1; D is perhaps TRBD1 or TRBD2 (5 bases each). CDR3 length: 15 amino acids. The V gene's germline CDR1 is MNHEY and CDR2 SVGEGT. V was trimmed by 6 bases and J by 3 bases, leaving 15 bases between them.

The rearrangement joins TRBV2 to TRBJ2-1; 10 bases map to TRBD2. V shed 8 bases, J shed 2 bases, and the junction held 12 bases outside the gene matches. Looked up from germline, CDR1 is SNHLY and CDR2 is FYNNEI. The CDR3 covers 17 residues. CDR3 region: CASGGSVTSGPYNEQFF. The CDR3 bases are TGTGCCAGCGGAGGAAGCGTGACTAGCGGGCCCTACAATGAGCAGTTCTTC.

DNA for the CDR3: TGTGCCAGCAGTTTAGGTCAGGGGGCGGGGACTGAAGCTTTCTTT. Residues: CASSLGQGAGTEAFF. The chain is built from TRBV12-3 or TRBV12-4 and TRBJ1-1; 8 nucleotides align to TRBD1. The V segment lost 1 base and the J segment 5 bases; nucleotides outside the gene matches: 6. The CDR3 consists of 15 residues.

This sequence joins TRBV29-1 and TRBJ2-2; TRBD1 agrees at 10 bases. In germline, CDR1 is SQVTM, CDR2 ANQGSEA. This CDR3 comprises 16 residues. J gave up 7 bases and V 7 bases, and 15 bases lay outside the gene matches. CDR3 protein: CSAHSGDRGRSGELFF. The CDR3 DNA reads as TGCAGCGCCCACTCTGGGGACAGGGGAAGAAGCGGGGAGCTGTTTTTT.

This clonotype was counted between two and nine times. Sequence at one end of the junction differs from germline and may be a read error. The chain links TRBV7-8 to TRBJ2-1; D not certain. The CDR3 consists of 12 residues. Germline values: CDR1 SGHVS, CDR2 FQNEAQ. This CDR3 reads CANSLWDHEQFF. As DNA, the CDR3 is TGTGCCAACAGCTTGTGGGATCATGAGCAGTTCTTC.

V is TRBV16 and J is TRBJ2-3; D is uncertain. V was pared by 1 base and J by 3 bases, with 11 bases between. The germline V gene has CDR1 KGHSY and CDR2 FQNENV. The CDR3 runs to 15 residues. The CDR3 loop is CASSQYNLQTDTQYF. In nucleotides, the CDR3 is TGTGCCAGCAGCCAATACAACTTACAGACAGATACGCAGTATTTT.

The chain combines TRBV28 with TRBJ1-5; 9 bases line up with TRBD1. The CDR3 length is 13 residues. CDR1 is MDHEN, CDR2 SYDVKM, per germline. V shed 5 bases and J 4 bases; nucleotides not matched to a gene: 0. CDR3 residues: CASSDRGNQPQHF. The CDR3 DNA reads TGTGCCAGCAGTGACAGGGGGAATCAGCCCCAGCATTTT.

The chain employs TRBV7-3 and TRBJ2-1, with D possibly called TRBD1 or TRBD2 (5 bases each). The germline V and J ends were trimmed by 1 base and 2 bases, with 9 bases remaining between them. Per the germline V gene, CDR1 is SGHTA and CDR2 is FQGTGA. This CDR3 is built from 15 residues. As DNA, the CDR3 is TGTGCCAGCAGCTTAATTATGGGACCCTACAATGAGCAGTTCTTC. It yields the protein CASSLIMGPYNEQFF.

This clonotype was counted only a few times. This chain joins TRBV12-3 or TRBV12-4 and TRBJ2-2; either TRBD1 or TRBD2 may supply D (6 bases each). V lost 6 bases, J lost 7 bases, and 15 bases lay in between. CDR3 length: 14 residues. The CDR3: CASRRRGLNGELFF. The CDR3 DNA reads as TGTGCCAGCAGGCGTCGGGGGCTTAACGGGGAGCTGTTTTTT.

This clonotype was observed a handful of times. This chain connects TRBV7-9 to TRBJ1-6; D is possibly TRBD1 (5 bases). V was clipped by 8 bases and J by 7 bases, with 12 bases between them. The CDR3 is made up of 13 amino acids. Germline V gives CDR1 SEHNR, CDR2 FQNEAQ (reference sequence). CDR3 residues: CASAEPGNSPLHF. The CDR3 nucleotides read TGTGCCAGCGCCGAACCAGGGAATTCACCCCTCCACTTT.

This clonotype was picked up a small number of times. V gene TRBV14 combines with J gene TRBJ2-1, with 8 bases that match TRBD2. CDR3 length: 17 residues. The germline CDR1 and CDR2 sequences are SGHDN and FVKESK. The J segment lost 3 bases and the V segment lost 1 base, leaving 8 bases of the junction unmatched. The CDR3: CASSQAFGRGVYNEQFF. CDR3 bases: TGTGCCAGCAGCCAAGCATTTGGGCGGGGGGTCTACAATGAGCAGTTCTTC. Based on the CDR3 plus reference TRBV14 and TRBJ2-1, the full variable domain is EAGVTQFPSHSVIEKGQTVTLRCDPISGHDNLYWYRRVMGKEIKFLLHFVKESKQDESGMPNNRFLAERTGGTYSTLKVQPAELEDSGVYFCASSQAFGRGVYNEQFFGPGTRLTVL.